This T cell receptor (beta chain) was captured in a study of regulatory T cells in long-lasting Graves disease. Study details: Freshly diagnosed Graves' patients had used antithyroid drugs for under 3 months.

Germline CDR1 and CDR2: MNHNS and SASEGT. Trimming shortened V by 6 bases and J by 6 bases, and 19 bases separated the two germline ends. The CDR3 contains 15 residues. Overall study results and limits: Persistent Graves' patients showed less TCR diversity than newly diagnosed patients showed.

Note on this clonotype: Its antigen is still unknown.

Time point described: newly diagnosed GD, antithyroid drugs for less than 3 months. Following extraction of RNA from PBMCs, that RNA was used to make the TCR library. The TCR beta library used iRepertoire HTBI primers with Arm-PCR amplification of CDR3. Original data processing: From all samples, identification returned 14 TRBJ and approximately 61 TRBV segments. TCRdb used MiXCR to reprocess the multiplex PCR reads, holding one entry per CDR3 protein. None of the V and J calls come from the authors' own analysis; TCRdb made them. The table shows 560,000 or so distinct CDR3 sequences, with about 16% occurring only once. This same sample was also part of a study on T cells in Graves' hyperthyroidism and ophthalmopathy. According to that study: The diagnoses drew upon clinical symptoms, serum thyroxine and TRAb, thyroid ultrasound and orbital computed tomography.

This TCR was sampled from a man younger than 30 with Graves disease. The J gene is TRBJ2-3, the V gene TRBV6-1; D remains unclear. This material consisted of peripheral blood mononuclear cells (PBMCs), taken at new diagnosis, from a patient treated with antithyroid drugs. This CDR3 is CASRGSFGSRDTQYF. DNA for the CDR3: TGTGCCAGCAGGGGTTCGTTTGGTAGTCGGGATACGCAGTATTTT.